A single sample gave rise to the 21 T cell receptor beta chains below, sequenced in a study of metastatic and nonmetastatic thyroid tumors (dated by TCRdb to 2020 to 2022). Receptor amplification or capture employed PCR. Sequencing instrument: Illumina HiSeq 4000. TCRdb applied fastp at Q25 and MiXCR to the public reads, then kept only in-frame beta chains. The sample table shows about 38,000 clones, and 25% to 30% are seen once. The ten largest clones take up 8% to 10% of the sample. None of the patients had been given any treatment before thyroid surgery. Sequencing was done on a sample of blood. Receptors originate from a female donor with papillary thyroid cancer or a benign thyroid nodule (not recorded which). Some clones in this sample may be carry-over from other donors' samples.

Many counts were recorded for this clone. The sample has other DNA sequences that encode this CDR3 too. This chain links TRBV5-6 with TRBJ2-7, with D possibly matching TRBD1 (5 bases). Trimming left V 0 bases short and J 2 bases short, with 9 bases between. The CDR3 contains 14 residues. Germline CDR1 is SGHDT and CDR2 is YYEEEE. In nucleotides, the CDR3 is TGTGCCAGCAGCTTGGCAGGGTCGACCTACGAGCAGTACTTC. This sequence encodes CASSLAGSTYEQYF.

The CDR3 coding sequence is TGTGCCAGCAATCTCCAACAGGGGGCGGTTGAGCAGTTCTTC. This gives the protein CASNLQQGAVEQFF. V usage is TRBV12-3 or TRBV12-4 and J usage is TRBJ2-1, with 9 positions matching TRBD1. J lost 9 bases, V lost 7 bases, and 10 bases had no gene match. The CDR3 has 14 residues.

This clone was seen only a few times. The V call is TRBV25-1, the J call TRBJ2-2; TRBD2 might be the D (5 bases). CDR1 and CDR2 (germline): MGHDK, SYGVNS. CDR3 length: 13 residues. V gave up 5 bases and J gave up 4 bases, with 8 bases separating them. As DNA, the CDR3 is TGTGCCAGCAGTTATCGGGGCACCGGGGAGCTGTTTTTT. This codes for CASSYRGTGELFF.

The chain is built from TRBV5-6 and TRBJ2-2, with unresolved D. Trimming removed 4 bases at V and 0 bases at J, with 4 bases between. CDR1 is SGHDT, CDR2 YYEEEE, per germline. The CDR3 runs 13 residues. The CDR3 region is CASSLTNTGELFF. CDR3 DNA: TGTGCCAGCAGCCTGACGAACACCGGGGAGCTGTTTTTT.

This clone is medium-sized within its sample. The CDR3 protein is CASRPERGYYEQYF. The CDR3 region has the DNA TGTGCCAGCAGACCGGAGCGGGGATACTACGAGCAGTACTTC. The chain employs TRBV28 and TRBJ2-7; 7 nucleotides agree with TRBD2. The CDR3 loop spans 14 amino acids. From germline, CDR1 is MDHEN and CDR2 SYDVKM. Germline trimming cut 6 bases from V and 3 bases from J; bases unmatched to any gene: 8. The full variable domain, in which reference TRBV28 and TRBJ2-7 provide the parts outside the CDR3, is DVKVTQSSRYLVKRTGEKVFLECVQDMDHENMFWYRQDPGLGLRLIYFSYDVKMKEKGDIPEGYSVSREKKERFSLILESASTNQTSMYLCASRPERGYYEQYFGPGTRLTVT.

This clone was observed a handful of times. The rearrangement joins TRBV6-1 to TRBJ2-7; tentatively, D is TRBD2 (6 bases). The CDR3 is 16 amino acids. CDR1 is MNHNS, CDR2 SASEGT, per germline. V lost 5 bases and J 5 bases, leaving 22 bases between the germline ends. This CDR3 is CASSKHGEVRLNEQYF. Written as DNA, the CDR3 is TGTGCCAGCAGTAAACACGGGGAGGTCAGGTTAAACGAGCAGTACTTC.

This clone has only a few counts. The chain joins TRBV7-8 to TRBJ1-3; weak D call: TRBD1 (5 bases). CDR1 and CDR2 from the germline V gene are SGHVS and FQNEAQ. The CDR3 totals 16 residues. The ends were cut back, 3 bases at V and 0 bases at J, with 12 bases in the middle. The chain's CDR3 is CASSFDPGPSGNTIYF. The CDR3 nucleotides are TGTGCCAGCAGCTTTGATCCGGGACCCTCTGGAAACACCATATATTTT.

The rearrangement links TRBV7-2 to TRBJ1-1; D ambiguous. Trimming removed 2 bases at V and 5 bases at J, with 12 bases between. CDR3 size: 14 residues. The germline CDR1 and CDR2 sequences are SGHTA and FQGNSA. The CDR3 nucleotides read TGTGCCAGCAGCTTAATTGGCAGGTGGACTGAAGCTTTCTTT. Its protein is CASSLIGRWTEAFF.

This clone was observed once. This rearrangement joins TRBV20-1 to TRBJ2-2; D perhaps matches TRBD2 (6 bases). CDR3 length: 12 amino acids. The V and J ends lost 6 bases and 8 bases respectively, with 13 bases between them. Germline lookup yields CDR1 DFQATT and CDR2 SNEGSKA (reference sequence). The CDR3 region has the DNA TGCAGTGCCCTCGGGGGTTCAGGGGAGCTGTTTTTT. It codes for CSALGGSGELFF.

This clone was seen only a few times. The genes are TRBV27 and TRBJ2-7; maybe TRBD2 (6 bases). This CDR3 has 14 amino acids. Germline assignment: CDR1 MNHEY and CDR2 SMNVEV (reference sequence). Trimming stripped 7 bases from V and 0 bases from J, with 13 bases between. CDR3 sequence reads: CASTPRRDSYEQYF. In DNA form, the CDR3 reads TGTGCCAGCACTCCCCGGCGGGACTCCTACGAGCAGTACTTC.

This clone occurred many times. The gene calls are TRBV29-1 and TRBJ2-3; 13 bases fit TRBD2. Looked up from germline, CDR1 is SQVTM and CDR2 is ANQGSEA. The junction had 4 bases not matched to a gene; V was cut back by 6 bases and J by 4 bases. CDR3 size: 14 residues. CDR3 in amino acids: CSVRLAGGSDTQYF. CDR3 DNA sequence: TGCAGCGTAAGACTAGCGGGAGGATCAGATACGCAGTATTTT.

This clone has ten or more counts. The same CDR3 arises from other DNA sequences in this sample as well. V gene TRBV6-1 combines with J gene TRBJ2-5; 14 bases are shared with TRBD2. Germline CDR1 MNHNS, CDR2 SASEGT. V lost 3 bases to trimming and J lost 1 base; unmatched junction nucleotides: 7. The CDR3 has 18 residues. The CDR3 DNA is TGTGCCAGCAGTGAGCGACTAGCGGGGGGGCCAAGCCAAGAGACCCAGTACTTC. This translates into CASSERLAGGPSQETQYF.

Note on this clone: Compared with germline, one end of the junction differs, possibly owing to a read error. This sequence joins TRBV5-1 and TRBJ2-5; 8 bases map to TRBD1. Germline lookup yields CDR1 SGHRS and CDR2 YFSETQ. This CDR3 has 15 amino acids. The CDR3 nucleotides read TGCGCCAGCAGCTTGGCTTCAGGGGGCAGTGATACCCATTACTTC. It yields the protein CASSLASGGSDTHYF.

This clone was detected many times. The chain combines TRBV7-9 with TRBJ1-6; maybe TRBD1 (5 bases). Germline lookup yields CDR1 SEHNR and CDR2 FQNEAQ (reference sequence). The CDR3 consists of 14 residues. V shed 5 bases and J shed 7 bases, with 12 bases lying between them. The CDR3 DNA reads TGTGCCAGCAGCCAGGGACGCGACAATTCACCCCTCCACTTT. Translating it yields CASSQGRDNSPLHF.

This clone was observed at least ten times. The chain couples TRBV12-3 or TRBV12-4 to TRBJ2-7; D is unclear. The CDR3 is made up of 13 amino acids. The V end lost 6 bases, the J end lost 0 bases, and 9 bases lay between the germline ends. The CDR3 DNA reads as TGTGCCAGCAGAGCAGGTACCTCCTACGAGCAGTACTTC. As protein: CASRAGTSYEQYF.

This clone was detected ten times or more. The V call is TRBV5-6, the J call TRBJ2-3; no definite D call. The CDR3 contains 13 residues. Looked up from germline, CDR1 is SGHDT and CDR2 is YYEEEE. Trimming left V 2 bases short and J 9 bases short, with 13 bases between. CDR3 residues: CASSFPDGITQYF. The CDR3 bases are TGTGCCAGCAGCTTCCCCGATGGAATAACGCAGTATTTT.

In its sample, this clone is medium-sized. The CDR3 reads CASRLAITGELFF. In DNA form, the CDR3 reads TGTGCCAGCAGACTAGCAATCACCGGGGAGCTGTTTTTT. The chain carries TRBV6-1 and TRBJ2-2; D might be TRBD2 (6 bases). The CDR3 totals 13 residues. The germline gives CDR1 MNHNS, CDR2 SASEGT. The V gene lost 6 bases and the J gene lost 4 bases, with 9 bases spanning the gap.

This clone was detected a few times. The genes are TRBV28 and TRBJ2-7, with 14 bases matching TRBD2. The trim removed 4 bases at V and 2 bases at J, leaving 10 bases unmatched. Per the germline V gene, CDR1 is MDHEN and CDR2 is SYDVKM. CDR3 length: 18 amino acids. The CDR3 DNA sequence: TGTGCCAGCAGTTCCCACTACCGACTAGCGGGAGGGGCCTACGAGCAGTACTTC. Amino acid sequence: CASSSHYRLAGGAYEQYF.

This clone came up many times. The CDR3 nucleotides are TGTGCCAGCAGTTTTATCTCGGGCAATCAGCCCCAGCATTTT. Amino acid sequence: CASSFISGNQPQHF. The chain employs TRBV12-3 or TRBV12-4 and TRBJ1-5, with D hard to call. The germline V and J ends were trimmed by 3 bases and 2 bases, with 8 bases remaining between them. The CDR3 is 14 residues long.

The chain is built from TRBV6-1 and TRBJ1-6; 7 bases fit TRBD1. The CDR3 has 14 amino acids. V was pared by 2 bases and J by 7 bases, with 2 bases of the junction left unmatched. Germline V CDR1 and CDR2: MNHNS, SASEGT. CDR3: CASSEQGENSPLHF. The CDR3 nucleotides are TGTGCCAGCAGTGAACAGGGGGAAAATTCACCCCTCCACTTT.

This clone occurred many times. This sequence joins TRBV5-4 and TRBJ2-6; no clear D. The CDR3 covers 15 residues. Germline V gives CDR1 SGHNT, CDR2 YYREEE (reference sequence). The V and J ends lost 6 bases and 0 bases respectively, with 10 bases between them. CDR3: CASTPQVSGANVLTF. CDR3 in DNA: TGTGCCAGCACCCCTCAGGTCTCTGGGGCCAACGTCCTGACTTTC.